This T cell receptor beta chain was captured by sequencing in a study of blood T cell repertoires in COVID-19. Overall study: PBMCs, B-cell-depleted T cells, or T cells were the source of the cDNA or gDNA that made up the material.

Germline CDR1 SSHAT, CDR2 FNYEAQ (reference sequence). This CDR3 region has 20 residues. The ends lost 5 bases at V and 2 bases at J; junction bases unmatched: 16. Per the original data handling: For nucleated cells, counts were estimated from reference gene primer amplification. Method: immunoSEQ multiplex PCR; TCRdb's copy keeps in-frame clones and lacks some. V, J and clone size are taken as reported in that table, and D and trimming were inferred from the DNA itself. This sample carries about 220,000 clones, approximately 83% of them seen once, and the ten largest clones take about 3.3%. Recovered Cohort 3 donors showed two negative PCRs, clearance, or symptom resolution.

This sequence was found in a woman aged 55-70 years who had recovered from COVID-19. This chain connects TRBV7-7 to TRBJ1-6; the match to TRBD1 covers 9 bases. Source material: PBMCs or T cells enriched from blood (not recorded which). CDR3 sequence: CASSNNRDRDRGTYNSPLHF. As DNA, the CDR3 is TGTGCCAGCAGCAACAACCGGGACAGGGATCGTGGCACCTATAATTCACCCCTCCACTTT.